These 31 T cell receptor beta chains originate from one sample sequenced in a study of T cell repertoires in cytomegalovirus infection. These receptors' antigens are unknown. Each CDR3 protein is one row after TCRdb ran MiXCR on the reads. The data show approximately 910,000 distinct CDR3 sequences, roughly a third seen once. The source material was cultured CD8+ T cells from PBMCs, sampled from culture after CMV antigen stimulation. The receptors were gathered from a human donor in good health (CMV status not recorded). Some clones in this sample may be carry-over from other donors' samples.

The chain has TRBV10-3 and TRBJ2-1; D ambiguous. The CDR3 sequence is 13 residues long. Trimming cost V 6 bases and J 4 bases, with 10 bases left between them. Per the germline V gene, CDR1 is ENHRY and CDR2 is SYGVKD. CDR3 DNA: TGTGCCATCAGCGAAGGCCTGTACAATGAGCAGTTCTTC. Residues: CAISEGLYNEQFF.

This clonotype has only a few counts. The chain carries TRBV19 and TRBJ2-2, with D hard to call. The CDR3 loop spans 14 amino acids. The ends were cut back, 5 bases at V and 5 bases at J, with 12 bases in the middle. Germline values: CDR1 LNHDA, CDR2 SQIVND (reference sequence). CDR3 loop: CASSDPLRTGELFF. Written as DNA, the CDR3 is TGTGCCAGTAGTGATCCCCTACGTACCGGGGAGCTGTTTTTT. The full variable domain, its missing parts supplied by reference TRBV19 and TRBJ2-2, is DGGITQSPKYLFRKEGQNVTLSCEQNLNHDAMYWYRQDPGQGLRLIYYSQIVNDFQKGDIAEGYSVSREKKESFPLTVTSAQKNPTAFYLCASSDPLRTGELFFGEGSRLTVL.

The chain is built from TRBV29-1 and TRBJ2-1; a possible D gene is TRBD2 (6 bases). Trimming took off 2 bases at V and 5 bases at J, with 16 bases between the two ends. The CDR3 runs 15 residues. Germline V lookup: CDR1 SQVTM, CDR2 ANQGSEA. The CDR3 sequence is CSVETSMITDNEQFF. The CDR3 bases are TGCAGCGTTGAAACTAGCATGATAACCGACAATGAGCAGTTCTTC.

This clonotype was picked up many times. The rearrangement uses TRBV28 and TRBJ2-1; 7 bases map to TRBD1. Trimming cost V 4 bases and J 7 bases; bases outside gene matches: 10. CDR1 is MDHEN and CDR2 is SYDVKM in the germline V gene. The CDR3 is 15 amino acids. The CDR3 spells CASSSRPRGYNEQFF. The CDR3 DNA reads TGTGCCAGCAGTTCCCGACCCAGGGGGTATAATGAGCAGTTCTTC.

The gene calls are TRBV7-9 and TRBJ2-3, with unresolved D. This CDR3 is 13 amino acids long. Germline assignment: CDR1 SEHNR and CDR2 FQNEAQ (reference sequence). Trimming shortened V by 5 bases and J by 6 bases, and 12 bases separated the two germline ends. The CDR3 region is CASSLPVLDTQYF. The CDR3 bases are TGTGCCAGCAGCCTCCCGGTCCTCGATACGCAGTATTTT.

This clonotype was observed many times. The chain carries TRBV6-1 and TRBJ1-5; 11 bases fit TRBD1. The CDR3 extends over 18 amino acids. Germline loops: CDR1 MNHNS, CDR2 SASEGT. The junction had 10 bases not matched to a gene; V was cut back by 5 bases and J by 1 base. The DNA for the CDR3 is TGTGCCAGCAGTTCGGGACAGGGGGTAAAATTGAGCAATCAGCCCCAGCATTTT. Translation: CASSSGQGVKLSNQPQHF.

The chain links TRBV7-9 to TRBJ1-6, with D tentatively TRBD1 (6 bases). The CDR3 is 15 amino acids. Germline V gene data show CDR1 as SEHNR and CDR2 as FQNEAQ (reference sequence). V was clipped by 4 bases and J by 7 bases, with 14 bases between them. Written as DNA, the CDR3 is TGTGCCAGCAGCTCTACAGGGACAATCAATTCACCCCTCCACTTT. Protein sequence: CASSSTGTINSPLHF.

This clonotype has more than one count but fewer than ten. The CDR3 protein is CASSWDYRGAYNEQFF. CDR3 bases: TGTGCCAGCAGCTGGGATTATAGGGGGGCTTACAATGAGCAGTTCTTC. The gene calls are TRBV7-9 and TRBJ2-1; TRBD1 or TRBD2 may be the D gene (6 bases each). V shed 4 bases and J shed 4 bases, with 17 bases lying between them. Germline CDR1 and CDR2: SEHNR and FQNEAQ (reference sequence). The CDR3 runs 16 residues.

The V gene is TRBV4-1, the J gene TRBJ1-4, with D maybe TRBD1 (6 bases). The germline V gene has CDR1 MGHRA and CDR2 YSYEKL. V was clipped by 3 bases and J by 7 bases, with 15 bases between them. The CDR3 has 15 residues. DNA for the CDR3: TGCGCCAGCAGCCACCCGGTACAGGGACTTGAAAAACTGTTTTTT. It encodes CASSHPVQGLEKLFF.

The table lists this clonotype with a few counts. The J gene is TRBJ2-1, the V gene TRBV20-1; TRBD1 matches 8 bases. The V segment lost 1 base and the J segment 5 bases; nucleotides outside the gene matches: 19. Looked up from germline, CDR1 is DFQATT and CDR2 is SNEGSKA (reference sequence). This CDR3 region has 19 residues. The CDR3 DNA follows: TGCAGTGCTAGAGCTTATAGGCAGGGGGCCGCCGCGGTAGACAATGAGCAGTTCTTC. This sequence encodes CSARAYRQGAAAVDNEQFF.

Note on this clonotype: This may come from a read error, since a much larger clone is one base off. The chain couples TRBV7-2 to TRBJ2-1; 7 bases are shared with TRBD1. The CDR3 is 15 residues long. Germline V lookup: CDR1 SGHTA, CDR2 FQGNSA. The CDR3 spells CANSPRDRPYNEQFF. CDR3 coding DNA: TGTGCCAACAGCCCCCGGGACAGACCCTACAATGAGCAGTTCTTC. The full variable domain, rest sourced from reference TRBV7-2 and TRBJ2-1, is GAGVSQSPSNKVTEKGKDVELRCDPISGHTALYWYRQSLGQGLEFLIYFQGNSAPDKSGLPSDRFSAERTGGSVSTLTIQRTQQEDSAVYLCANSPRDRPYNEQFFGPGTRLTVL.

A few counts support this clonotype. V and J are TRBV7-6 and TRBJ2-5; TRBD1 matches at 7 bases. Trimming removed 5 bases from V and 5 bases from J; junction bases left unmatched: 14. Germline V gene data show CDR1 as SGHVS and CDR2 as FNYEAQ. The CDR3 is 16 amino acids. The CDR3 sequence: CASSRGSGQPGETQYF. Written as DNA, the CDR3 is TGTGCCAGCAGCCGGGGTTCGGGACAGCCGGGGGAGACCCAGTACTTC.

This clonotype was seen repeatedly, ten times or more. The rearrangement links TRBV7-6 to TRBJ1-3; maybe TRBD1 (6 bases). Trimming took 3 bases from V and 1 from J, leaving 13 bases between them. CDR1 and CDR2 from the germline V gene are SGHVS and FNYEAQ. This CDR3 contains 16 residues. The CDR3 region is CASSFFDQGSGNTIYF. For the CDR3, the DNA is TGTGCCAGCAGCTTCTTTGATCAGGGGTCTGGAAACACCATATATTTT.

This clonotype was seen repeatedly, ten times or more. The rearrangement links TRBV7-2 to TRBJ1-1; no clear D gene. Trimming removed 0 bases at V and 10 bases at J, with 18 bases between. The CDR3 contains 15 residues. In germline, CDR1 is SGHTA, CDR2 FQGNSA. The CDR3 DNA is TGTGCCAGCAGCTTAGCGGGCGACACCTGGTCAGGAGCTTTCTTT. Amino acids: CASSLAGDTWSGAFF.

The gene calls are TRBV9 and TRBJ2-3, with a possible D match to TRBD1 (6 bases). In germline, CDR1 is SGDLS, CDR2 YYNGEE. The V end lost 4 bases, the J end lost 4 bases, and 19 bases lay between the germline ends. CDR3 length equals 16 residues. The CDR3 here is CASSPRRGFSADTQYF. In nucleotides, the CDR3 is TGTGCCAGCAGCCCTAGAAGGGGGTTCTCCGCAGATACGCAGTATTTT.

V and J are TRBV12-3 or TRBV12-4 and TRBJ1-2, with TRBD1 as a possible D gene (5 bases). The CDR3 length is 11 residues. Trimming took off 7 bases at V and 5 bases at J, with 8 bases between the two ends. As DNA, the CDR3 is TGTGCCAGCACCGGGACGTATGGCTACACCTTC. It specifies CASTGTYGYTF.

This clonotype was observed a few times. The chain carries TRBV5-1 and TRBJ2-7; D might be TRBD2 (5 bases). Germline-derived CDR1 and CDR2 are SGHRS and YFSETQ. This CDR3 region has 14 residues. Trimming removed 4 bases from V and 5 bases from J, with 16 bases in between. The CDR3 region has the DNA TGCGCCAGCAGCAACCCGGACTCACCGGACGAGCAGTACGTC. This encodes CASSNPDSPDEQYV.

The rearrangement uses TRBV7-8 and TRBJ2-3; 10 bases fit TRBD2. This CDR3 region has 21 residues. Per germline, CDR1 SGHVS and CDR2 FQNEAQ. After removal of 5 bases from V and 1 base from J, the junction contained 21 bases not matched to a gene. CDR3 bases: TGTGCCAGCAGCCACCTTGCTCGTGGGGTTGACCTAGCGGGGGGCACAGATACGCAGTATTTT. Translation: CASSHLARGVDLAGGTDTQYF.

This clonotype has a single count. The CDR3 protein is CANETTSSYNEQFF. Here the CDR3 DNA reads TGTGCCAACGAGACTACCTCCTCCTACAATGAGCAGTTCTTC. V is TRBV2 and J is TRBJ2-1; possible D gene TRBD2, 5 bases. The CDR3 totals 14 residues. Germline V gives CDR1 SNHLY, CDR2 FYNNEI. V gave up 10 bases and J gave up 0 bases, with 13 bases separating them.

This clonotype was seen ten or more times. The CDR3 region is CASTDPLAKNIQYF. The DNA for the CDR3 is TGTGCCAGCACCGACCCCCTAGCCAAAAACATTCAGTACTTC. The chain joins TRBV7-9 to TRBJ2-4; no clear D gene. The CDR3 sequence is 14 residues long. Deletions cut 7 bases from V and 0 bases from J, with 10 bases between. Germline CDR1 and CDR2: SEHNR and FQNEAQ (reference sequence). Complete variable domain (other parts from reference TRBV7-9 and TRBJ2-4): DTGVSQNPRHKITKRGQNVTFRCDPISEHNRLYWYRQTLGQGPEFLTYFQNEAQLEKSRLLSDRFSAERPKGSFSTLEIQRTEQGDSAMYLCASTDPLAKNIQYFGAGTRLSVL.

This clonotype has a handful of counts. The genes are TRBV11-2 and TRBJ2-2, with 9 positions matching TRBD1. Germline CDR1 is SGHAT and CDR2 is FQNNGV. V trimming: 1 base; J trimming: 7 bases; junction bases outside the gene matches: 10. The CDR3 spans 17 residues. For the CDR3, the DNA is TGTGCCAGCAGCTTAGCTGGACAGGGGTACTATGGCGGGGAGCTGTTTTTT. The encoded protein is CASSLAGQGYYGGELFF.

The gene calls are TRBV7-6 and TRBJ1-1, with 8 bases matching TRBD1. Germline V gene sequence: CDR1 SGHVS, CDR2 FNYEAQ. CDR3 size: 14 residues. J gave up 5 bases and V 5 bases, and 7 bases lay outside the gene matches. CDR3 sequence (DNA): TGTGCCAGCAGCAATCGACAGGGGTTTACTGAAGCTTTCTTT. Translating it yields CASSNRQGFTEAFF.

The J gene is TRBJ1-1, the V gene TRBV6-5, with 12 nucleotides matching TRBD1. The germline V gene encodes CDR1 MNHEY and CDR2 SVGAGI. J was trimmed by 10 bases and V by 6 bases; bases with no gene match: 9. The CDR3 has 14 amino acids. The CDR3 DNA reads TGTGCCAGCAGACCGGGACAGGGGGCCCACAGAGCTTTCTTT. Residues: CASRPGQGAHRAFF.

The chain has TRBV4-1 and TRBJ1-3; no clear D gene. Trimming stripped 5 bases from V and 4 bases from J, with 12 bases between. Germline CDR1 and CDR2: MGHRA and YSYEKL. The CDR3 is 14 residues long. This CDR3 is CASSSRGAGNTIYF. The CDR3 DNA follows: TGCGCCAGCAGCTCGAGAGGAGCGGGAAACACCATATATTTT.

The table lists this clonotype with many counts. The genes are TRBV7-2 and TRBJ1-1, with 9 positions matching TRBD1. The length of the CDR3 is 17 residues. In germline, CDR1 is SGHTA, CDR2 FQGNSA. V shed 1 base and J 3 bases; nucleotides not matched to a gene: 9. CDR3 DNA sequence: TGTGCCAGCAGCTTAGGACCACAGGGGGCAGAGGACACTGAAGCTTTCTTT. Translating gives CASSLGPQGAEDTEAFF.

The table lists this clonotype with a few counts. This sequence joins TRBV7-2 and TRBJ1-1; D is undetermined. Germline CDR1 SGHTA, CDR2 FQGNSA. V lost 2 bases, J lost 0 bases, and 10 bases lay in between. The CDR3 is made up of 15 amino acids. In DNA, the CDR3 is TGTGCCAGCAGCTTACCCTCCACTGTGAACACTGAAGCTTTCTTT. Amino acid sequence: CASSLPSTVNTEAFF.

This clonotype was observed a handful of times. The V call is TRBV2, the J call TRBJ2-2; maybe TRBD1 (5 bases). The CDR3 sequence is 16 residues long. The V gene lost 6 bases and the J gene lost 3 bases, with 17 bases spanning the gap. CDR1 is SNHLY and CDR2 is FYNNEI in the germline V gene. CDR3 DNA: TGTGCCAGCAGGAGGCAGGGCGCTCCCTACACCGGGGAGCTGTTTTTT. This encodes CASRRQGAPYTGELFF.

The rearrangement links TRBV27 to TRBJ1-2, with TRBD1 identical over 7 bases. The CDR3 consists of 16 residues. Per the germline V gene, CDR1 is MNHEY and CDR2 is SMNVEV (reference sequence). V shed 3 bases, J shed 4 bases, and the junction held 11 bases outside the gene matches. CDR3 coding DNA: TGTGCCAGCAGTTTTCTTTCACAGGGGAGCGGCTATGGCTACACCTTC. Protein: CASSFLSQGSGYGYTF.

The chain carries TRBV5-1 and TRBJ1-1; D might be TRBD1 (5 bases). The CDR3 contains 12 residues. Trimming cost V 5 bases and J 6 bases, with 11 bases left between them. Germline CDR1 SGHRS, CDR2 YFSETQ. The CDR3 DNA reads TGCGCCAGCAGAAGGGGTAGCGCTGAAGCTTTCTTT. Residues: CASRRGSAEAFF.

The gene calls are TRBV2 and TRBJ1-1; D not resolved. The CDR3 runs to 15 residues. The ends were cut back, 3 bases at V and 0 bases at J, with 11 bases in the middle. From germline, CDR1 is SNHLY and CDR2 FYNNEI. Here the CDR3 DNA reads TGTGCCAGCAGTGACTCCAGGTTCTTGAACACTGAAGCTTTCTTT. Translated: CASSDSRFLNTEAFF.

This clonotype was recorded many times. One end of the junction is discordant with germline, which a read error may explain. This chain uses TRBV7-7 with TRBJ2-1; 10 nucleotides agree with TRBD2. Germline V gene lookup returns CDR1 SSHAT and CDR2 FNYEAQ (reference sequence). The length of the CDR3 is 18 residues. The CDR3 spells CASSLGIGLADSYNEQFF. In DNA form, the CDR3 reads TGTGCTAGCAGCTTAGGTATAGGACTAGCGGACTCCTACAATGAGCAGTTCTTC.